Below, 26 T cell receptor beta chains from the same sample are listed, as sequenced in a study of shared clonotypes between healthy human individuals. Naive CD8 cells lacked CD45RO, underwent positive selection for CCR7 and left out terminally differentiated effector memory CD45RA+ cells. Profiled with immunoSEQ multiplex PCR; TCRdb holds only in-frame clones, not every one. The repertoire includes millions of clones, about 94% of them detected once, and around 1.1% sits in the top ten. The sequencing sample was made of naive CD8+ T cells sorted from blood. The receptors derive from a man aged 18 to 35 in good health.

The chain couples TRBV7-6 to TRBJ2-3, with D maybe TRBD2 (6 bases). CDR3 length equals 17 residues. Germline V lookup: CDR1 SGHVS, CDR2 FNYEAQ. V was clipped by 0 bases and J by 5 bases, with 18 bases between them. CDR3 sequence (DNA): TGTGCCAGCAGCTTAGCGATGAAAGGGTGGGGGGAAGATACGCAGTATTTT. Translating it yields CASSLAMKGWGEDTQYF. The full variable domain, in which reference TRBV7-6 and TRBJ2-3 provide the parts outside the CDR3, is GAGVSQSPRYKVTKRGQDVALRCDPISGHVSLYWYRQALGQGPEFLTYFNYEAQQDKSGLPNDRFSAERPEGSISTLTIQRTEQRDSAMYRCASSLAMKGWGEDTQYFGPGTRLTVL.

The chain recombines TRBV14 with TRBJ2-7, with 8 bases aligning to TRBD1. In germline, CDR1 is SGHDN, CDR2 FVKESK. The length of the CDR3 is 14 residues. V lost 4 bases to trimming and J lost 6 bases; unmatched junction nucleotides: 8. CDR3 DNA sequence: TGTGCCAGCAGCCCTTGGACAGGGACGGGCGAGCAGTACTTC. Translation gives CASSPWTGTGEQYF.

The genes are TRBV5-4 and TRBJ1-6, with unresolved D. Germline V gives CDR1 SGHNT, CDR2 YYREEE (reference sequence). CDR3 size: 11 residues. V dropped 0 bases and J dropped 14 bases, with 6 bases sitting between them. CDR3 in amino acids: CASSLGETLHF. As DNA, the CDR3 is TGTGCCAGCAGCTTGGGCGAAACCCTCCACTTT.

V gene TRBV4-3 combines with J gene TRBJ2-7; TRBD1 is a possible D gene (6 bases). V lost 4 bases and J 0 bases, leaving 10 bases between the germline ends. Germline CDR1 is LGHNA and CDR2 is YSLEER. This CDR3 is built from 14 residues. For the CDR3, the DNA is TGCGCCAGCAGCCGAGGACAGAGCTCCTACGAGCAGTACTTC. Its translation: CASSRGQSSYEQYF.

This chain connects TRBV6-1 to TRBJ2-1; D is ambiguous. The CDR3 is 17 residues long. Germline assignment: CDR1 MNHNS and CDR2 SASEGT. Deletions cut 1 base from V and 9 bases from J, with 22 bases between. The CDR3 DNA follows: TGTGCCAGCAGTGAAGTTGTTGGGCAGGAGACCCACCCTGAGCAGTTCTTC. Translation gives CASSEVVGQETHPEQFF.

This clone was recorded a few times. The chain uses TRBV5-4 and TRBJ2-5, with D perhaps matching TRBD2 (5 bases). Germline V gene data show CDR1 as SGHNT and CDR2 as YYREEE (reference sequence). V lost 2 bases, J lost 2 bases, and 10 bases lay in between. CDR3 length equals 14 residues. The CDR3 sequence: CASSFGAVQETQYF. In DNA form, the CDR3 reads TGTGCCAGCAGCTTTGGAGCGGTGCAAGAGACCCAGTACTTC.

The gene calls are TRBV7-9 and TRBJ1-6, with D perhaps matching TRBD1 (6 bases). The CDR3 length is 13 residues. V dropped 4 bases and J dropped 11 bases, with 12 bases sitting between them. Germline V CDR1 and CDR2: SEHNR, FQNEAQ (reference sequence). The CDR3 here is CASSYPGEAPLHF. DNA for the CDR3: TGTGCCAGCAGCTACCCAGGGGAGGCACCCCTCCACTTT.

This sequence joins TRBV28 and TRBJ2-7; 7 nucleotides agree with TRBD1. The J segment lost 1 base and the V segment lost 7 bases, leaving 10 bases of the junction unmatched. The CDR3 contains 15 residues. The germline gives CDR1 MDHEN, CDR2 SYDVKM. CDR3 DNA sequence: TGTGCCAGCACCCCACCGGGACAGTTGTCCTACGAGCAGTACTTC. This gives the protein CASTPPGQLSYEQYF.

The V call is TRBV6-5, the J call TRBJ1-1; 7 nucleotides line up with TRBD1. CDR3 length: 16 residues. The germline gives CDR1 MNHEY, CDR2 SVGAGI. V lost 4 bases, J lost 0 bases, and 8 bases stayed unmatched. This CDR3 is CASSSRDSIMNTEAFF. CDR3 DNA sequence: TGTGCCAGCAGTTCCCGGGACAGCATTATGAACACTGAAGCTTTCTTT.

The CDR3: CAISEGNRATFGDTEAFF. The DNA of the CDR3 is TGTGCCATCAGTGAAGGGAACAGGGCGACATTTGGGGACACTGAAGCTTTCTTT. The chain couples TRBV10-3 to TRBJ1-1; D perhaps matches TRBD1 (6 bases). The V gene lost 3 bases and the J gene lost 3 bases, with 23 bases spanning the gap. Germline loops: CDR1 ENHRY, CDR2 SYGVKD. This CDR3 region has 18 residues.

This chain uses TRBV30 with TRBJ1-1; D remains ambiguous. Germline V gene sequence: CDR1 GTSNPN, CDR2 SVGIG (reference sequence). The CDR3 totals 11 residues. The CDR3 DNA follows: TGTGGGCAACGGATGAACACTGAAGCTTTCTTT. Amino acids: CGQRMNTEAFF.

In DNA, the CDR3 is TGCGCCAGCAGTTATGGAGCCGGGGTCCCACGCTACGAGCAGTACTTC. The encoded protein is CASSYGAGVPRYEQYF. J is TRBJ2-7 and V is TRBV5-1; TRBD2 might be the D (5 bases). The CDR3 length is 16 residues. Germline lookup yields CDR1 SGHRS and CDR2 YFSETQ. The V end was cut by 5 bases, the J end by 3 bases, with 21 bases between.

The chain joins TRBV4-1 to TRBJ2-1; D is unresolved. The CDR3 covers 12 residues. From germline, CDR1 is MGHRA and CDR2 YSYEKL. Trimming removed 4 bases at V and 8 bases at J, with 9 bases between. The CDR3 loop reads CASSPYADEQFF. The CDR3 DNA reads TGCGCCAGCAGCCCCTACGCCGATGAGCAGTTCTTC.

This clone is a singleton in its sample. This chain joins TRBV7-6 and TRBJ1-1; no clear D gene. The V end lost 1 base, the J end lost 0 bases, and 12 bases lay between the germline ends. Germline CDR1 reads SGHVS; CDR2 reads FNYEAQ. This CDR3 is built from 16 residues. CDR3 in amino acids: CASSLDAYGLNTEAFF. The DNA for the CDR3 is TGTGCCAGCAGCTTAGATGCTTACGGACTGAACACTGAAGCTTTCTTT.

The chain recombines TRBV29-1 with TRBJ2-1, with TRBD1 matching 8 bases. In germline, CDR1 is SQVTM, CDR2 ANQGSEA. The V segment lost 2 bases and the J segment 6 bases; nucleotides outside the gene matches: 3. The CDR3 consists of 13 residues. The CDR3 spells CSVETGGSNEQFF. CDR3 nucleotides: TGCAGCGTTGAAACAGGGGGTAGCAATGAGCAGTTCTTC.

The CDR3 loop reads CASSFGKGREAFF. The CDR3 DNA follows: TGTGCCAGCAGTTTTGGAAAGGGACGCGAAGCTTTCTTT. The J gene is TRBJ1-1, the V gene TRBV27; D might be TRBD1 (5 bases). The CDR3 runs to 13 residues. The germline gives CDR1 MNHEY, CDR2 SMNVEV (reference sequence). V was cut by 3 bases and J by 8 bases, with 13 bases left in between.

V is TRBV28 and J is TRBJ2-7, with D possibly matching TRBD2 (7 bases). Trimming took 2 bases from V and 2 from J, leaving 13 bases between them. The CDR3 consists of 15 residues. The germline V gene has CDR1 MDHEN and CDR2 SYDVKM. In DNA, the CDR3 is TGTGCCAGCAGTTTAGGGCGGGGGCAGACCTACGAGCAGTACTTC. This gives the protein CASSLGRGQTYEQYF.

The chain carries TRBV10-3 and TRBJ2-2; TRBD1 aligns across 7 bases. This CDR3 is built from 17 residues. The trim removed 3 bases at V and 6 bases at J, leaving 13 bases unmatched. Germline V gene data show CDR1 as ENHRY and CDR2 as SYGVKD. CDR3 nucleotides: TGTGCCATCAGTGATACCGACAGGGTGGGTTTTGCCGGGGAGCTGTTTTTT. As protein: CAISDTDRVGFAGELFF.

CDR3 protein: CASSRSYEQYF. The CDR3 DNA sequence: TGCGCCAGCAGCAGATCCTACGAGCAGTACTTC. The V call is TRBV10-2, the J call TRBJ2-7, with D unclear. The CDR3 length is 11 residues. From germline, CDR1 is WSHSY and CDR2 SAAADI. Trimming took off 6 bases at V and 1 base at J, with 4 bases between the two ends.

This clone showed up just once. V gene TRBV2 combines with J gene TRBJ1-4, with TRBD1 matching 7 bases. V lost 3 bases, J lost 3 bases, and 10 bases stayed unmatched. The CDR3 totals 17 residues. Germline CDR1 is SNHLY and CDR2 is FYNNEI. The DNA of the CDR3 is TGTGCCAGCAGTGACCCCCAGGGGGTTGTGGCTAATGAAAAACTGTTTTTT. It yields the protein CASSDPQGVVANEKLFF.

This clone was seen once. Different DNA sequences within this sample yield the same CDR3. This sequence joins TRBV5-1 and TRBJ2-7; the D gene is possibly TRBD1 (5 bases). This CDR3 is 14 amino acids long. V was clipped by 0 bases and J by 3 bases, with 10 bases between them. Germline V gene data show CDR1 as SGHRS and CDR2 as YFSETQ. CDR3 nucleotide sequence: TGCGCCAGCAGCTTGGGCACAGGCTACTACGAGCAGTACTTC. Translation: CASSLGTGYYEQYF.

The J gene is TRBJ1-2, the V gene TRBV5-6; D gene unclear. The germline V gene has CDR1 SGHDT and CDR2 YYEEEE. CDR3 length: 16 residues. The V end lost 2 bases, the J end lost 2 bases, and 16 bases lay between the germline ends. CDR3 amino acids: CASSFTPATENYGYTF. As DNA, the CDR3 is TGTGCCAGCAGCTTTACCCCCGCGACTGAGAACTATGGCTACACCTTC. The full variable domain, with the rest looked up from reference TRBV5-6 and TRBJ1-2, is DAGVTQSPTHLIKTRGQQVTLRCSPKSGHDTVSWYQQALGQGPQFIFQYYEEEERQRGNFPDRFSGHQFPNYSSELNVNALLLGDSALYLCASSFTPATENYGYTFGSGTRLTVV.

The chain uses TRBV27 and TRBJ2-7; a weak D match, TRBD1 (6 bases). Deletions cut 5 bases from V and 3 bases from J, with 11 bases between. The CDR3 has 13 amino acids. CDR1 is MNHEY and CDR2 is SMNVEV in the germline V gene (reference sequence). CDR3 nucleotide sequence: TGTGCCAGCAGTGGGGGCATGGGCTACGAGCAGTACTTC. Translation gives CASSGGMGYEQYF.

The chain recombines TRBV5-6 with TRBJ2-4, with 11 bases aligning to TRBD2. The V gene end was trimmed by 3 bases and the J gene end by 8 bases; junction bases not matched to a gene: 10. The CDR3 extends over 16 amino acids. Germline lookup yields CDR1 SGHDT and CDR2 YYEEEE. The CDR3 loop reads CASSYGASGGIDIQYF. The CDR3 DNA reads as TGTGCCAGCAGCTATGGTGCTAGCGGGGGGATAGACATTCAGTACTTC.

J is TRBJ2-7 and V is TRBV7-6, with a weak D call TRBD1 (5 bases). The V end was cut by 2 bases, the J end by 7 bases, with 18 bases between. Per the germline V gene, CDR1 is SGHVS and CDR2 is FNYEAQ. CDR3 length equals 15 residues. The CDR3 coding sequence is TGTGCCAGCAGCTTATACCCGGATAGGGGCACGGAGCAGTACTTC. It encodes CASSLYPDRGTEQYF.

Details on this clone: This same CDR3 is encoded by further DNA sequences in the sample. V is TRBV30 and J is TRBJ1-1; D uncertain. This CDR3 is 13 amino acids long. V lost 5 bases, J lost 0 bases, and 10 bases lay in between. The germline V gene encodes CDR1 GTSNPN and CDR2 SVGIG (reference sequence). Here the CDR3 reads CAWADGMNTEAFF. As DNA, the CDR3 is TGTGCCTGGGCTGACGGGATGAACACTGAAGCTTTCTTT.